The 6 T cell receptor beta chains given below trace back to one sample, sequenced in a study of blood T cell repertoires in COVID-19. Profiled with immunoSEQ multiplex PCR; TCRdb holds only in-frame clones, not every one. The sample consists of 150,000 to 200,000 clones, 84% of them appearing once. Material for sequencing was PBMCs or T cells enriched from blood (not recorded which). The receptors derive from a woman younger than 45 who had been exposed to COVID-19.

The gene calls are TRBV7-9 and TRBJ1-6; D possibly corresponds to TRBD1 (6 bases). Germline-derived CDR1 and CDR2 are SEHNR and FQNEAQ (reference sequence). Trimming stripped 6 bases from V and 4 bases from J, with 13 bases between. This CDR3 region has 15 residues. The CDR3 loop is CASSSWTAYNSPLHF. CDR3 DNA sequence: TGTGCCAGCAGTTCGTGGACAGCGTATAATTCACCCCTCCACTTT. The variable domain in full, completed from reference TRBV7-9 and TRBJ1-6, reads DTGVSQNPRHKITKRGQNVTFRCDPISEHNRLYWYRQTLGQGPEFLTYFQNEAQLEKSRLLSDRFSAERPKGSFSTLEIQRTEQGDSAMYLCASSSWTAYNSPLHFGNGTRLTVT.

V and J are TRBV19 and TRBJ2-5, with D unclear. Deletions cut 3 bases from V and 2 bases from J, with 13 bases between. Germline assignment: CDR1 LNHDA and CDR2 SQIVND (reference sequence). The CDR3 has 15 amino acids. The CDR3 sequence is CASSISGTLQETQYF. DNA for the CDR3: TGTGCCAGTAGTATTTCAGGCACCTTACAAGAGACCCAGTACTTC.

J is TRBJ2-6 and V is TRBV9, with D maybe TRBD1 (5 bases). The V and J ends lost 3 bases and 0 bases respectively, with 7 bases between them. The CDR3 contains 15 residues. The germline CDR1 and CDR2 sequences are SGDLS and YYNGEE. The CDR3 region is CASSGQPSGANVLTF. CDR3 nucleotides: TGTGCCAGCAGCGGACAGCCCTCTGGGGCCAACGTCCTGACTTTC. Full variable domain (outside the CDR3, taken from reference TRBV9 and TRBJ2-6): DSGVTQTPKHLITATGQRVTLRCSPRSGDLSVYWYQQSLDQGLQFLIQYYNGEERAKGNILERFSAQQFPDLHSELNLSSLELGDSALYFCASSGQPSGANVLTFGAGSRLTVL.

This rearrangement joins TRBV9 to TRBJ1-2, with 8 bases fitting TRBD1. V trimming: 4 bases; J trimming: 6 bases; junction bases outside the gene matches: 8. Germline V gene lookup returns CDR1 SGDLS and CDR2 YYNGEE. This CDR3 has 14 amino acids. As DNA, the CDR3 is TGTGCCAGCAGCCTGGACAGGGCTGTGGATGGCTACACCTTC. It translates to CASSLDRAVDGYTF.

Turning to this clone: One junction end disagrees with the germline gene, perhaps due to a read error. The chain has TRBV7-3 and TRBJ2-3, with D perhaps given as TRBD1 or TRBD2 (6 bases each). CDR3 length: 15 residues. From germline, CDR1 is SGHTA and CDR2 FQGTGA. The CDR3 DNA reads TGTGCCAGCAGCGTAACAGGGAGGAGCACAGATACGCAGTATTTT. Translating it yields CASSVTGRSTDTQYF.

The CDR3 DNA reads TGTGCCAGCACCAAAGCGGGGTTGTCCTACAATGAGCAGTTCTTC. Protein: CASTKAGLSYNEQFF. The gene calls are TRBV3-1 (or the pseudogene TRBV3-2) and TRBJ2-1; 7 nucleotides agree with TRBD2. The CDR3 is 15 residues long. Germline CDR1 and CDR2: LGHDT and YNNKEL (reference sequence). J was trimmed by 1 base and V by 7 bases; bases with no gene match: 7.